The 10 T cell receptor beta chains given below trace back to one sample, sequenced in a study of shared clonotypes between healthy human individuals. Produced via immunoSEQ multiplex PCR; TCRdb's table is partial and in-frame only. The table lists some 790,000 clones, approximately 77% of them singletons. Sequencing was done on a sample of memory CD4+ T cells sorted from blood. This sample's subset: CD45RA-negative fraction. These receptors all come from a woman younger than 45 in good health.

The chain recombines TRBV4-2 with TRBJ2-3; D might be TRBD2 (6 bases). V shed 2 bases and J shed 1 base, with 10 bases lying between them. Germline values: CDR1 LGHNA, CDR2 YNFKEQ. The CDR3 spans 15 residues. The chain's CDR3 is CASSQITSRTDTQYF. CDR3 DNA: TGTGCCAGCAGCCAAATAACTAGCCGCACAGATACGCAGTATTTT.

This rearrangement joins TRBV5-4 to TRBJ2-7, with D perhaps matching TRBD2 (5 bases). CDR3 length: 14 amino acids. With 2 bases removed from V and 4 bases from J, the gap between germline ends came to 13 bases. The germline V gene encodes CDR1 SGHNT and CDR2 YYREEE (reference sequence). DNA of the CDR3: TGTGCCAGCAGCTTTTTACCAGCGGCGTACGAGCAGTACTTC. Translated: CASSFLPAAYEQYF.

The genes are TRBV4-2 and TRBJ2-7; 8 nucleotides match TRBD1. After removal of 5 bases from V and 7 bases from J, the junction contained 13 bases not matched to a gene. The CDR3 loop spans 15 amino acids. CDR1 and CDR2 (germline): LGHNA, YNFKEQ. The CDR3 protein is CASSLSRQGAGEQYF. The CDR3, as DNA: TGTGCCAGCAGCTTGTCTCGGCAGGGGGCGGGTGAGCAGTACTTC.

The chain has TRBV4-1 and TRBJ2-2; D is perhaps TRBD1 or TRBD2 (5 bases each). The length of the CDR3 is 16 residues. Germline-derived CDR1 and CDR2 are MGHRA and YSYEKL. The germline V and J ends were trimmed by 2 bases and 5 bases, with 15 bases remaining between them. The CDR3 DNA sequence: TGCGCCAGCAGCCAACCCGGGACCCGAGTTACCGGGGAGCTGTTTTTT. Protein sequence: CASSQPGTRVTGELFF.

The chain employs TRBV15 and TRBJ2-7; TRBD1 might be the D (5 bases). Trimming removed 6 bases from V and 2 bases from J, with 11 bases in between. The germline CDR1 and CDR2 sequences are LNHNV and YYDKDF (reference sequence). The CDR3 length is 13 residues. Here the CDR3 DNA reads TGTGCCACCAGAAGGGCAGGGACCTACGAGCAGTACTTC. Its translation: CATRRAGTYEQYF.

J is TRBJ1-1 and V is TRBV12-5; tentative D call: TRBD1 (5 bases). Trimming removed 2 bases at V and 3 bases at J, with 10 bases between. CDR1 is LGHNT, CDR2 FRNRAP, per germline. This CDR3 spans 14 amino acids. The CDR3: CASGLTPGHTEAFF. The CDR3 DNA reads TGTGCTAGTGGTTTGACCCCGGGGCACACTGAAGCTTTCTTT.

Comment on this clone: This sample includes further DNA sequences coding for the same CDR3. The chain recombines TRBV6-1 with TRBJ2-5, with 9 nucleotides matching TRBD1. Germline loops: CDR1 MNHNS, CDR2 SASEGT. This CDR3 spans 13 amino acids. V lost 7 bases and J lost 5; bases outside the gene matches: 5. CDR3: CASTGQGRETQYF. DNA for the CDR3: TGTGCCAGCACGGGACAGGGACGGGAGACCCAGTACTTC.

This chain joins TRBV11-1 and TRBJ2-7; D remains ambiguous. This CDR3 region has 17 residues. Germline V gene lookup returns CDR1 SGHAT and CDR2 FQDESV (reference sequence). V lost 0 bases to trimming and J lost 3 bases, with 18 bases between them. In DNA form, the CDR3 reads TGTGCCAGCAGCTTAGCGGAAACCCTAACTAACGTCTACGAGCAGTACTTC. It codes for CASSLAETLTNVYEQYF.

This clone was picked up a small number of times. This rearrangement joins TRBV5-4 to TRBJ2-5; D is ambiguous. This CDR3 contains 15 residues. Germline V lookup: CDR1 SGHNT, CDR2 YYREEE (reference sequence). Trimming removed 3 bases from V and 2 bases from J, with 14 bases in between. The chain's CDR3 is CASSSPVGKQETQYF. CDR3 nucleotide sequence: TGTGCCAGCAGCTCACCCGTGGGAAAACAAGAGACCCAGTACTTC.

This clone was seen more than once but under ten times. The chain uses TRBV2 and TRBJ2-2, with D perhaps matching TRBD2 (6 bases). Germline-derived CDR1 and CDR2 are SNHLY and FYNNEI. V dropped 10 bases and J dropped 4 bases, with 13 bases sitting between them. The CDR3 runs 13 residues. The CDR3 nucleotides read TGTGCCACCTCTAGCGAGCCCACCGGGGAGCTGTTTTTT. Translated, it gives CATSSEPTGELFF.